A single sample gave rise to the 28 T cell receptor beta chains below, sequenced in a study of lymphopenia after photon versus proton radiotherapy. Sequencing was performed with immunoSEQ multiplex PCR; in TCRdb, only in-frame clones are kept and a portion is missing. The sample holds about 40,000 clones, more than 70% seen once. The source material was peripheral blood, sampled from a patient treated with proton-based radiotherapy. These receptors were collected from a woman in her 70s with pancreatic cancer. Some clones in this sample may be carry-over from other donors' samples.

This clone was seen a handful of times. This chain connects TRBV7-9 to TRBJ1-1; no definite D call. V shed 1 base and J shed 4 bases, with 10 bases lying between them. Germline V CDR1 and CDR2: SEHNR, FQNEAQ (reference sequence). The CDR3 contains 14 residues. CDR3 loop: CASSLGGGFTEAFF. CDR3 in DNA: TGTGCCAGCAGCTTAGGGGGAGGGTTCACTGAAGCTTTCTTT.

The chain carries TRBV6-1 and TRBJ1-2; D not certain. CDR3 length: 13 amino acids. The germline V gene has CDR1 MNHNS and CDR2 SASEGT. V was clipped by 6 bases and J by 8 bases, with 16 bases between them. The CDR3 sequence: CASSLPGRRGYTF. CDR3 DNA: TGTGCCAGCAGCCTCCCCGGGCGGCGGGGCTACACCTTC.

In the case of this clone: In the same sample, other DNA sequences code for this CDR3. V and J are TRBV11-2 and TRBJ2-7; D unclear. This CDR3 contains 12 residues. Per germline, CDR1 SGHAT and CDR2 FQNNGV. The germline V and J ends were trimmed by 2 bases and 2 bases, with 4 bases remaining between them. CDR3 loop: CASSLRPYEQYF. CDR3 DNA sequence: TGTGCCAGCAGCTTAAGGCCCTACGAGCAGTACTTC.

The chain joins TRBV7-2 to TRBJ2-3; tentative D call: TRBD2 (6 bases). CDR1 and CDR2 (germline): SGHTA, FQGNSA. This CDR3 is 16 amino acids long. The ends were cut back, 5 bases at V and 1 base at J, with 16 bases in the middle. The DNA of the CDR3 is TGTGCCAGCAGCCTCGGGAGCGCAGGTGGCACAGATACGCAGTATTTT. Protein sequence: CASSLGSAGGTDTQYF. Filled out from reference TRBV7-2 and TRBJ2-3, the complete variable domain reads GAGVSQSPSNKVTEKGKDVELRCDPISGHTALYWYRQSLGQGLEFLIYFQGNSAPDKSGLPSDRFSAERTGGSVSTLTIQRTQQEDSAVYLCASSLGSAGGTDTQYFGPGTRLTVL.

The V and J genes are TRBV2 and TRBJ2-3; a possible D gene is TRBD2 (5 bases). Germline CDR1 reads SNHLY; CDR2 reads FYNNEI. Trimming took off 7 bases at V and 1 base at J, with 9 bases between the two ends. The CDR3 runs to 13 residues. As DNA, the CDR3 is TGTGCCAGCAAACGGGAACGCACAGATACGCAGTATTTT. This encodes CASKRERTDTQYF. The complete variable domain, with remaining parts taken from reference TRBV2 and TRBJ2-3, reads EPEVTQTPSHQVTQMGQEVILRCVPISNHLYFYWYRQILGQKVEFLVSFYNNEISEKSEIFDDQFSVERPDGSNFTLKIRSTKLEDSAMYFCASKRERTDTQYFGPGTRLTVL.

This clone was observed a handful of times. This sequence joins TRBV28 and TRBJ2-1, with 10 bases fitting TRBD2. The V gene end was trimmed by 7 bases and the J gene end by 4 bases; junction bases not matched to a gene: 10. The V gene's germline CDR1 is MDHEN and CDR2 SYDVKM. The CDR3 covers 16 residues. CDR3 sequence (DNA): TGTGCCAGCACTGGCATCTCAGCGGGAGGGTACAATGAGCAGTTCTTC. It translates to CASTGISAGGYNEQFF.

The CDR3 sequence: CASSQGEGQGAIYGYTF. CDR3 coding DNA: TGCGCCAGCAGCCAAGGGGAGGGACAGGGGGCGATCTATGGCTACACCTTC. This sequence joins TRBV4-1 and TRBJ1-2, with 12 bases aligning to TRBD1. Germline trimming cut 1 base from V and 4 bases from J; bases unmatched to any gene: 7. CDR1 and CDR2 from the germline V gene are MGHRA and YSYEKL. The CDR3 length is 17 residues.

This clone was observed a few times. The V and J genes are TRBV28 and TRBJ1-5; D is undetermined. The CDR3 sequence is 13 residues long. V was cut by 8 bases and J by 5 bases, with 13 bases left in between. Germline V gene lookup returns CDR1 MDHEN and CDR2 SYDVKM. The CDR3 sequence is CASLRFGDQPQHF. The CDR3 DNA reads TGTGCCAGCCTTCGATTCGGGGATCAGCCCCAGCATTTT.

The chain joins TRBV19 to TRBJ2-1; no clear D gene. Germline-derived CDR1 and CDR2 are LNHDA and SQIVND (reference sequence). V lost 6 bases and J 2 bases, leaving 2 bases between the germline ends. The CDR3 consists of 11 residues. In nucleotides, the CDR3 is TGTGCCAGTAGCGCCTACAATGAGCAGTTCTTC. Its protein is CASSAYNEQFF.

Only one count was recorded for this clone. This chain joins TRBV5-1 and TRBJ2-7, with a tentative D call TRBD1 (7 bases). This CDR3 is 15 amino acids long. V was cut by 4 bases and J by 11 bases, with 25 bases left in between. The germline gives CDR1 SGHRS, CDR2 YFSETQ. CDR3 in DNA: TGCGCCAGCAGCCCGGGCATAGGGGGCCGACTAGAGAAGTACTTC. The encoded protein is CASSPGIGGRLEKYF.

The chain carries TRBV5-4 and TRBJ1-1; D perhaps matches TRBD1 (5 bases). V lost 4 bases and J 0 bases, leaving 10 bases between the germline ends. CDR3 length equals 14 residues. Germline CDR1 is SGHNT and CDR2 is YYREEE (reference sequence). The CDR3 nucleotides read TGTGCCAGCAGCGAGCAGGGTTTGAACACTGAAGCTTTCTTT. It codes for CASSEQGLNTEAFF.

The chain uses TRBV7-9 and TRBJ1-3, with 8 bases that match TRBD1. The germline gives CDR1 SEHNR, CDR2 FQNEAQ (reference sequence). V lost 1 base to trimming and J lost 4 bases; unmatched junction nucleotides: 12. The CDR3 sequence is 18 residues long. CDR3 sequence: CASSLEVLGWTGGNTIYF. As DNA, the CDR3 is TGTGCCAGCAGCTTAGAGGTGTTGGGCTGGACAGGGGGAAACACCATATATTTT.

Of note for this clone: Germline and junction disagree at one end, which may indicate a read error. This rearrangement joins TRBV5-4 to TRBJ1-1; TRBD1 matches 7 bases. The CDR3 contains 12 residues. Germline CDR1 reads SGHNT; CDR2 reads YYREEE (reference sequence). As DNA, the CDR3 is TGTGCCAGCAGCTTACGTCCCGGGACAGCTGACTTT. Translating it yields CASSLRPGTADF.

The chain employs TRBV2 and TRBJ1-2, with a possible D match to TRBD1 (5 bases). Between the trimmed V and J ends, which lost 4 bases and 2 bases, there was a span of 8 bases. This CDR3 is built from 13 residues. Germline assignment: CDR1 SNHLY and CDR2 FYNNEI. CDR3 region: CASSVGDNYGYTF. In DNA form, the CDR3 reads TGTGCCAGCAGTGTGGGGGACAACTATGGCTACACCTTC.

The chain uses TRBV18 and TRBJ1-2; D uncertain. This CDR3 is built from 14 residues. Deletions cut 2 bases from V and 8 bases from J, with 15 bases between. CDR1 KGHSH and CDR2 LQKENI come from the germline V gene. CDR3 nucleotide sequence: TGTGCCAGCTCACCATCATCGAGTGGCGGGGGCTACACCTTC. Translating gives CASSPSSSGGGYTF. The full variable domain, rest sourced from reference TRBV18 and TRBJ1-2, is NAGVMQNPRHLVRRRGQEARLRCSPMKGHSHVYWYRQLPEEGLKFMVYLQKENIIDESGMPKERFSAEFPKEGPSILRIQQVVRGDSAAYFCASSPSSSGGGYTFGSGTRLTVV.

The rearrangement joins TRBV5-5 to TRBJ2-1, with a tentative D call TRBD1 (6 bases). Trimming shortened V by 2 bases and J by 15 bases, and 21 bases separated the two germline ends. Germline-derived CDR1 and CDR2 are SGHKS and YYEKEE (reference sequence). CDR3 length equals 14 residues. The CDR3 loop reads CASSFGDVIRGTFF. The CDR3 DNA reads TGTGCCAGCAGCTTTGGGGACGTCATTAGGGGGACGTTCTTC.

This clone was detected once. The chain uses TRBV30 and TRBJ1-2, with 9 nucleotides matching TRBD1. The germline V gene has CDR1 GTSNPN and CDR2 SVGIG (reference sequence). With 7 bases clipped from V and 6 bases from J, the junction kept 12 bases outside the gene matches. CDR3 length: 14 residues. The CDR3 region is CASAAGTGSNGYTF. CDR3 bases: TGTGCCTCAGCTGCCGGGACAGGGAGTAATGGCTACACCTTC. Looking up the rest from reference TRBV30 and TRBJ1-2 gives the full variable domain: SQTIHQWPATLVQPVGSPLSLECTVEGTSNPNLYWYRQAAGRGLQLLFYSVGIGQISSEVPQNLSASRPQDRQFILSSKKLLLSDSGFYLCASAAGTGSNGYTFGSGTRLTVV.

The rearrangement links TRBV28 to TRBJ2-7; 9 positions agree with TRBD1. After removal of 6 bases from V and 6 bases from J, the junction contained 9 bases not matched to a gene. The CDR3 runs to 14 residues. CDR1 and CDR2 from the germline V gene are MDHEN and SYDVKM. As DNA, the CDR3 is TGTGCCAGCAGGGGGATGGACAGGGGTCGCGAGCAGTACTTC. Encoded protein: CASRGMDRGREQYF.

The rearrangement joins TRBV10-2 to TRBJ1-1, with D hard to call. The V end lost 2 bases, the J end lost 8 bases, and 9 bases lay between the germline ends. The germline gives CDR1 WSHSY, CDR2 SAAADI. The CDR3 is 12 amino acids. CDR3: CASSEPGFEAFF. The CDR3 DNA follows: TGCGCCAGCAGTGAGCCCGGCTTCGAAGCTTTCTTT.

This chain uses TRBV28 with TRBJ2-3; D call uncertain. The germline CDR1 and CDR2 sequences are MDHEN and SYDVKM. This CDR3 has 15 residues. The V end lost 4 bases, the J end lost 1 base, and 12 bases lay between the germline ends. CDR3 protein: CASSYRDSGTDTQYF. In DNA, the CDR3 is TGTGCCAGCAGTTATAGAGACTCGGGCACAGATACGCAGTATTTT.

The chain joins TRBV6-5 to TRBJ1-6, with D perhaps matching TRBD1 (6 bases). CDR1 MNHEY and CDR2 SVGAGI come from the germline V gene. There are 16 residues in the CDR3. V was trimmed by 0 bases and J by 6 bases, leaving 12 bases between them. The DNA of the CDR3 is TGTGCCAGCAGTTACTCGAGCGGACAGAGTAATTCACCCCTCCACTTT. Translating it yields CASSYSSGQSNSPLHF.

This clone was detected only once. The V gene is TRBV7-6, the J gene TRBJ1-3; D unresolved. The CDR3 extends over 13 amino acids. Germline V gene sequence: CDR1 SGHVS, CDR2 FNYEAQ. Trimming stripped 1 base from V and 7 bases from J, with 8 bases between. In nucleotides, the CDR3 is TGTGCCAGCAGCTTAGGGCGACCCAACACCATATATTTT. Translation gives CASSLGRPNTIYF.

The chain has TRBV19 and TRBJ2-7; the D gene is possibly TRBD2 (6 bases). The V and J ends lost 6 bases and 4 bases respectively, with 13 bases between them. The length of the CDR3 is 13 residues. Germline lookup yields CDR1 LNHDA and CDR2 SQIVND (reference sequence). CDR3: CASSVGGEYEQYF. CDR3 bases: TGTGCCAGTAGCGTCGGGGGTGAGTACGAGCAGTACTTC.

CDR3 in amino acids: CASSYFTDRSYEQYF. The CDR3 DNA reads as TGTGCCAGCAGTTACTTTACGGACAGATCCTACGAGCAGTACTTC. The V gene is TRBV6-6, the J gene TRBJ2-7, with D perhaps TRBD1 (6 bases). CDR1 is MNHNY, CDR2 SVGAGI, per germline (reference sequence). Trimming cost V 1 base and J 1 base, with 11 bases left between them. This CDR3 is built from 15 residues.

This clone was detected only once. This rearrangement joins TRBV4-2 to TRBJ2-3, with 13 bases identical to TRBD2. Germline V gene sequence: CDR1 LGHNA, CDR2 YNFKEQ. The CDR3 spans 16 residues. V shed 5 bases, J shed 2 bases, and the junction held 4 bases outside the gene matches. In nucleotides, the CDR3 is TGTGCCAGCAGCTTAGGGACTAGCGGGACCACAGATACGCAGTATTTT. Its translation is CASSLGTSGTTDTQYF.

V and J are TRBV30 and TRBJ1-5, with unresolved D. Germline V gene data show CDR1 as GTSNPN and CDR2 as SVGIG (reference sequence). This CDR3 is 13 amino acids long. V dropped 0 bases and J dropped 6 bases, with 9 bases sitting between them. CDR3: CAWSVGEFQPQHF. The CDR3 DNA sequence: TGTGCCTGGAGTGTTGGGGAGTTTCAGCCCCAGCATTTT.

This clone occurred once. The genes are TRBV7-3 and TRBJ2-1; 8 positions agree with TRBD2. J was trimmed by 7 bases and V by 5 bases; bases with no gene match: 4. The V gene's germline CDR1 is SGHTA and CDR2 FQGTGA. CDR3 size: 13 residues. CDR3: CASSLGLANEQFF. The CDR3 DNA sequence: TGTGCCAGCAGCCTCGGACTAGCTAATGAGCAGTTCTTC. The full variable domain, completed using reference TRBV7-3 and TRBJ2-1, is GAGVSQTPSNKVTEKGKYVELRCDPISGHTALYWYRQSLGQGPEFLIYFQGTGAADDSGLPNDRFFAVRPEGSVSTLKIQRTERGDSAVYLCASSLGLANEQFFGPGTRLTVL.

The V gene is TRBV29-1, the J gene TRBJ2-5; D is undetermined. The germline CDR1 and CDR2 sequences are SQVTM and ANQGSEA. The CDR3 length is 10 residues. V lost 4 bases and J lost 3, with 3 bases in between. As DNA, the CDR3 is TGCAGCGTTGGAGAAGAGACCCAGTACTTC. Amino acids: CSVGEETQYF.